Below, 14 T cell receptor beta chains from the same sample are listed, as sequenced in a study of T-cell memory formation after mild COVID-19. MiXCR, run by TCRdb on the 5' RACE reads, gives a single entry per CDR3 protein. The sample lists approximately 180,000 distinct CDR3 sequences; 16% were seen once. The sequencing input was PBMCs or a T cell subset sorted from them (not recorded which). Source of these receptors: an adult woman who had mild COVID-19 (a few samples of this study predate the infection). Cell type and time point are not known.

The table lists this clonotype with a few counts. The CDR3 spells CATSDERTRQDTQYF. The CDR3 nucleotides read TGTGCCACCAGTGATGAGCGGACTCGCCAGGATACGCAGTATTTT. V is TRBV24-1 and J is TRBJ2-3, with a possible D match to TRBD2 (5 bases). Trimming left V 3 bases short and J 6 bases short, with 15 bases between. The germline CDR1 and CDR2 sequences are KGHDR and SFDVKD. The CDR3 has 15 residues.

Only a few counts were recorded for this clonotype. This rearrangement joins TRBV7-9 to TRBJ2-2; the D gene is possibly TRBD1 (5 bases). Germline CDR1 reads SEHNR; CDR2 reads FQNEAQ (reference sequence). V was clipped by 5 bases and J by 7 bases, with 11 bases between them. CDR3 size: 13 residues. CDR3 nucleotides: TGTGCCAGCAGCACCAGGGTTAACGGGGAGCTGTTTTTT. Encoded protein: CASSTRVNGELFF.

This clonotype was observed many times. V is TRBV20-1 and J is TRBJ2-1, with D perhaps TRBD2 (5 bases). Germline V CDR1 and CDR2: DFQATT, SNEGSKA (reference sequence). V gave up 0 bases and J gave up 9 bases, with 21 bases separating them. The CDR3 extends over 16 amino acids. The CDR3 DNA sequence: TGCAGTGCTAGAGATCTTAGAGCGGCCACTGGGTTTGAGCAGTTCTTC. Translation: CSARDLRAATGFEQFF.

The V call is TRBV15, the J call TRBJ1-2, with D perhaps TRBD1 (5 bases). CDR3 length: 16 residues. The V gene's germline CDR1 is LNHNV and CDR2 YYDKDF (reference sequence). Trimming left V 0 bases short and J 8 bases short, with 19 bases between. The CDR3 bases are TGTGCCACCAGCAGAGATAGGGAAGACAGATGGGACGGCTACACCTTC. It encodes CATSRDREDRWDGYTF. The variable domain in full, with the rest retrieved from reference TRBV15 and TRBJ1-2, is DAMVIQNPRYQVTQFGKPVTLSCSQTLNHNVMYWYQQKSSQAPKLLFHYYDKDFNNEADTPDNFQSRRPNTSFCFLDIRSPGLGDTAMYLCATSRDREDRWDGYTFGSGTRLTVV.

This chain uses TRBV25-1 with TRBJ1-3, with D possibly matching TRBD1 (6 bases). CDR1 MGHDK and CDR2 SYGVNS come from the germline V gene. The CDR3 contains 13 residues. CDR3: CDMFRTAGNTIYF. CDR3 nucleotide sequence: TGTGACATGTTCCGGACAGCTGGAAACACCATATATTTT.

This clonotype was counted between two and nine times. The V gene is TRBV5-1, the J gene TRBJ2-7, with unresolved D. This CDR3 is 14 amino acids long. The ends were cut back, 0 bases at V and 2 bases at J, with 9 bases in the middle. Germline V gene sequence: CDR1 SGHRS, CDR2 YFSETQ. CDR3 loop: CASSLGSVTYEQYF. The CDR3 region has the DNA TGCGCCAGCAGCTTGGGATCCGTTACCTACGAGCAGTACTTC.

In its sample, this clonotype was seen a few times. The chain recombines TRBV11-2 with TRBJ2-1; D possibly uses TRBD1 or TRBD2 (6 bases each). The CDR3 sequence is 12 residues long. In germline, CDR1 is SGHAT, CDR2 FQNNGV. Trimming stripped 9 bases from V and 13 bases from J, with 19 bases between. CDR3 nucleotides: TGTGCCAGTTTAGGAGGGGGGAGTCGCCAGTTCTTC. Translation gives CASLGGGSRQFF.

The CDR3 region has the DNA TGTGCCAGCAGTTTAGCTGTTCTGTGGGCTACCTACAATGAGCAGTTCTTC. Its translation is CASSLAVLWATYNEQFF. The V gene is TRBV12-3 or TRBV12-4, the J gene TRBJ2-1; D unclear. The germline V and J ends were trimmed by 0 bases and 2 bases, with 14 bases remaining between them. The CDR3 length is 17 residues.

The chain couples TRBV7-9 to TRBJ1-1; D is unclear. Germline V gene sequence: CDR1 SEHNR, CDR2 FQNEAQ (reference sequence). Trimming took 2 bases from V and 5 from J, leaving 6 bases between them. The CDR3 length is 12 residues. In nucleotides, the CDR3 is TGTGCCAGCAGCTTATGGGGAACTGAAGCTTTCTTT. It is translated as CASSLWGTEAFF.

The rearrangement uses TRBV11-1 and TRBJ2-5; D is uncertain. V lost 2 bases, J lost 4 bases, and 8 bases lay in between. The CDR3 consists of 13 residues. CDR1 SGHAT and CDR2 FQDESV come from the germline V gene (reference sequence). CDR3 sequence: CASSLRDRETQYF. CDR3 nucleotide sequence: TGTGCCAGCAGCTTACGCGATCGAGAGACCCAGTACTTC.

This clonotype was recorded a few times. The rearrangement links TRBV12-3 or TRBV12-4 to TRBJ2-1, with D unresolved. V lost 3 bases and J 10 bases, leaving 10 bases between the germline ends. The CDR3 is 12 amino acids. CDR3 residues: CASSLWSNEQFF. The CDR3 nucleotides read TGTGCCAGCAGTTTGTGGTCCAACGAGCAGTTCTTC.

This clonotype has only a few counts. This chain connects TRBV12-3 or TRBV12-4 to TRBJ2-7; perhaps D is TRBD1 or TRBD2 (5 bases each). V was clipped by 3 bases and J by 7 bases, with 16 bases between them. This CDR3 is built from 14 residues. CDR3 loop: CASSFGGVPPEQYF. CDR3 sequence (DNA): TGTGCCAGCAGTTTTGGGGGAGTTCCGCCAGAGCAGTACTTC.

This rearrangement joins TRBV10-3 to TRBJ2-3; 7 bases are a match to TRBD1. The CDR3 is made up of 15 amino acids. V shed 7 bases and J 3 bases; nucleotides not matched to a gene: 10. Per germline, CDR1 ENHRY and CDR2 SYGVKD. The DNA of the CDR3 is TGTGCCATCAAAGGCGACAGGGTTAAAACAGATACGCAGTATTTT. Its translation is CAIKGDRVKTDTQYF.

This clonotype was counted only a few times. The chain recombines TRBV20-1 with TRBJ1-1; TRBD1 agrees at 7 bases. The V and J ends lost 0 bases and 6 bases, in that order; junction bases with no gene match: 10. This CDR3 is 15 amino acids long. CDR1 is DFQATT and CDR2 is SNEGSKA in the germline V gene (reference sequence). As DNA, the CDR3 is TGCAGTGCTAGAGACGGAATAAGAACAGGGGCTGAAGCTTTCTTT. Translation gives CSARDGIRTGAEAFF.